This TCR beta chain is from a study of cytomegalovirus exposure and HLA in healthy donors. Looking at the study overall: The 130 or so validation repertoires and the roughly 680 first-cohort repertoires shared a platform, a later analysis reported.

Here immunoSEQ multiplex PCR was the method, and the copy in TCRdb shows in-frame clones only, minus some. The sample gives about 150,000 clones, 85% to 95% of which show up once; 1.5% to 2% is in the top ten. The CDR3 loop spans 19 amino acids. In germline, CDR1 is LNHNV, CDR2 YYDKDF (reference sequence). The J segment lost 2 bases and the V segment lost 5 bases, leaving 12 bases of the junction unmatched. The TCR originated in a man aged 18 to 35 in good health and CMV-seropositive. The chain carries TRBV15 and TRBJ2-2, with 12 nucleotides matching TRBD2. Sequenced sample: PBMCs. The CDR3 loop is CATSGRLAGALFNTGELFF. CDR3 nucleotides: TGTGCCACCAGCGGACGACTAGCGGGAGCCCTATTCAACACCGGGGAGCTGTTTTTT.